The 20 T cell receptor beta chains below come from one sample, sequenced in a study of human versus mouse CDR3 diversity and MHC coevolution. The protocol was immunoSEQ multiplex PCR, while the TCRdb copy is restricted to in-frame clones and leaves out a portion. This repertoire shows roughly 80,000 clones, roughly 93% found once; its top ten account for more than 1.1%. The source material was naive CD4+ T cells from blood. Subset here: CD45RO-negative CD62L-positive naive CD4 T cells. The receptors come from a person between 30 and 69 years old in good health.

The J gene is TRBJ2-5, the V gene TRBV4-1; 15 bases align to TRBD2. Germline V CDR1 and CDR2: MGHRA, YSYEKL. The CDR3 covers 16 residues. With 3 bases clipped from V and 6 bases from J, the junction kept 5 bases outside the gene matches. The chain's CDR3 is CASSQVGTSGRQTQYF. Written as DNA, the CDR3 is TGCGCCAGCAGCCAGGTCGGGACTAGCGGGAGGCAGACCCAGTACTTC.

This chain connects TRBV7-2 to TRBJ2-5; 13 bases match TRBD2. CDR1 is SGHTA, CDR2 FQGNSA, per germline. Trimming took 5 bases from V and 5 from J; bases not matched to a gene: 5. The CDR3 runs to 15 residues. The CDR3: CASSQTSGRGETQYF. In nucleotides, the CDR3 is TGTGCCAGCAGCCAAACTAGCGGGAGGGGCGAGACCCAGTACTTC.

The gene calls are TRBV7-6 and TRBJ1-4; D is uncertain. Germline V gene lookup returns CDR1 SGHVS and CDR2 FNYEAQ. Between the trimmed V and J ends, which lost 1 base and 1 base, there was a span of 4 bases. This CDR3 region has 14 residues. This CDR3 reads CASSLGGTNEKLFF. CDR3 sequence (DNA): TGTGCCAGCAGCTTAGGAGGAACTAATGAAAAACTGTTTTTT.

This clone has a handful of counts. The rearrangement joins TRBV14 to TRBJ1-3; D is undetermined. The CDR3 runs to 15 residues. Trimming shortened V by 1 base and J by 0 bases, and 7 bases separated the two germline ends. Germline V gene sequence: CDR1 SGHDN, CDR2 FVKESK. CDR3 loop: CASSQGQYSGNTIYF. CDR3 nucleotides: TGTGCCAGCAGCCAAGGGCAGTACTCTGGAAACACCATATATTTT.

The J gene is TRBJ2-2, the V gene TRBV6-5; D gene ambiguous. The V end lost 0 bases, the J end lost 6 bases, and 11 bases lay between the germline ends. The germline CDR1 and CDR2 sequences are MNHEY and SVGAGI. The CDR3 has 15 amino acids. This CDR3 is CASSYSVVRAGELFF. CDR3 in DNA: TGTGCCAGCAGTTACTCAGTGGTTCGGGCCGGGGAGCTGTTTTTT.

The rearrangement links TRBV7-9 to TRBJ2-5; 9 positions match TRBD1. Germline values: CDR1 SEHNR, CDR2 FQNEAQ (reference sequence). There are 14 residues in the CDR3. Losses at the gene ends were 5 bases for V and 1 base for J; bases not matched to a gene: 2. The CDR3 loop is CASSEQGAQETQYF. The CDR3, as DNA: TGTGCCAGCAGCGAACAGGGGGCCCAAGAGACCCAGTACTTC.

The rearrangement links TRBV19 to TRBJ2-1, with TRBD1 matching 7 bases. The length of the CDR3 is 16 residues. Germline V gives CDR1 LNHDA, CDR2 SQIVND (reference sequence). After removal of 6 bases from V and 5 bases from J, the junction contained 13 bases not matched to a gene. The CDR3 spells CASRPRQRGGHNEQFF. CDR3 DNA: TGTGCCAGTAGGCCACGACAAAGAGGGGGCCACAATGAGCAGTTCTTC.

CDR3 DNA: TGTGCCAGCAGTTACGGGACACTGAACACTGAAGCTTTCTTT. This translates into CASSYGTLNTEAFF. The genes are TRBV6-5 and TRBJ1-1, with D possibly TRBD1 on 6 matching bases. CDR1 and CDR2 from the germline V gene are MNHEY and SVGAGI. The CDR3 loop spans 14 amino acids. The V end was cut by 2 bases, the J end by 0 bases, with 7 bases between.

This chain connects TRBV6-5 to TRBJ1-2; 9 nucleotides agree with TRBD1. Germline V gives CDR1 MNHEY, CDR2 SVGAGI. V lost 6 bases to trimming and J lost 8 bases; unmatched junction nucleotides: 4. This CDR3 is 12 amino acids long. The CDR3, as DNA: TGTGCCAGCAGCAGACAGGGGGGAGGCTACACCTTC. Amino acids: CASSRQGGGYTF.

The chain links TRBV7-2 to TRBJ2-2; 7 bases are a match to TRBD2. With V trimmed by 8 bases and J by 4 bases, 7 bases remained unmatched. There are 14 residues in the CDR3. Germline loops: CDR1 SGHTA, CDR2 FQGNSA. The CDR3 DNA reads as TGTGCCAGCGTGTTTGGGGGGGGCACCGGGGAGCTGTTTTTT. This translates into CASVFGGGTGELFF.

J is TRBJ1-1 and V is TRBV19; 7 bases align to TRBD1. Trimming removed 6 bases from V and 1 base from J; junction bases left unmatched: 8. This CDR3 comprises 15 residues. CDR1 is LNHDA, CDR2 SQIVND, per germline (reference sequence). Written as DNA, the CDR3 is TGTGCCAGTAGCCCCTTCGGGACAGAGAACACTGAAGCTTTCTTT. Protein sequence: CASSPFGTENTEAFF.

This chain joins TRBV6-5 and TRBJ1-1, with TRBD1 matching over 7 bases. CDR1 is MNHEY and CDR2 is SVGAGI in the germline V gene. This CDR3 is built from 13 residues. V lost 0 bases and J lost 7; bases outside the gene matches: 2. The CDR3 protein is CASSYSRGREAFF. CDR3 coding DNA: TGTGCCAGCAGTTACTCAAGGGGGCGTGAAGCTTTCTTT.

Concerning this clone itself: The same CDR3 is also encoded by other DNA sequences in this sample. The chain is built from TRBV5-1 and TRBJ1-1; TRBD1 aligns across 7 bases. With V trimmed by 4 bases and J by 3 bases, 3 bases remained unmatched. Germline CDR1 SGHRS, CDR2 YFSETQ. The CDR3 runs 13 residues. The CDR3 region is CASSLTGDTEAFF. DNA for the CDR3: TGCGCCAGCAGCCTAACAGGGGACACTGAAGCTTTCTTT.

This sequence joins TRBV30 and TRBJ1-5; D is unclear. V was cut by 4 bases and J by 0 bases, with 7 bases left in between. Germline V lookup: CDR1 GTSNPN, CDR2 SVGIG (reference sequence). This CDR3 has 13 amino acids. The CDR3 DNA is TGTGCCTGGAATCGAGGTAGCAATCAGCCCCAGCATTTT. It yields the protein CAWNRGSNQPQHF.

This chain connects TRBV11-3 to TRBJ1-1, with no clear D. Trimming shortened V by 1 base and J by 0 bases, and 3 bases separated the two germline ends. CDR1 SGHNT and CDR2 YENEEA come from the germline V gene. CDR3 length: 13 residues. The CDR3: CASSLGVNTEAFF. The CDR3 DNA is TGTGCCAGCAGCTTAGGAGTGAACACTGAAGCTTTCTTT.

The rearrangement joins TRBV19 to TRBJ2-5; TRBD1 might be the D (6 bases). The J call could be wrong; TRBJ2-7 is a better fit for the DNA end. CDR1 is LNHDA and CDR2 is SQIVND in the germline V gene (reference sequence). The CDR3 runs 12 residues. CDR3 sequence: CASANRANEQYF. DNA of the CDR3: TGTGCCAGTGCGAACAGGGCTAACGAGCAGTACTTC.

This clone showed up just once. The chain uses TRBV7-9 and TRBJ1-2, with TRBD1 as a possible D gene (6 bases). V lost 4 bases, J lost 4 bases, and 16 bases lay in between. Germline V CDR1 and CDR2: SEHNR, FQNEAQ (reference sequence). The CDR3 contains 15 residues. The CDR3 sequence: CASSSLGGGVYGYTF. The CDR3, as DNA: TGTGCCAGCAGCTCCCTCGGTGGGGGCGTCTATGGCTACACCTTC.

The chain has TRBV30 and TRBJ1-1; TRBD1 matches at 12 bases. V lost 5 bases, J lost 5 bases, and 9 bases stayed unmatched. Germline V CDR1 and CDR2: GTSNPN, SVGIG (reference sequence). CDR3 size: 15 residues. The CDR3 region has the DNA TGTGCCTGGGCGGGACAGGGGGCGTTAGGGACTGAAGCTTTCTTT. It codes for CAWAGQGALGTEAFF.

Only a few counts were recorded for this clone. The gene calls are TRBV10-3 and TRBJ1-1; D is perhaps TRBD1 (6 bases). Germline V gives CDR1 ENHRY, CDR2 SYGVKD. The CDR3 consists of 15 residues. Trimming pared 7 bases from V and 3 bases from J, leaving 18 bases between. CDR3 sequence: CAINHPGQTYTEAFF. Here the CDR3 DNA reads TGTGCCATCAACCACCCCGGACAGACCTACACTGAAGCTTTCTTT.

V usage is TRBV7-9 and J usage is TRBJ2-1; 14 nucleotides line up with TRBD2. V trimming: 5 bases; J trimming: 7 bases; junction bases outside the gene matches: 10. The CDR3 sequence is 17 residues long. Germline CDR1 and CDR2: SEHNR and FQNEAQ (reference sequence). In DNA, the CDR3 is TGTGCCAGCAGCGCCCGGACTAGCGGGGGGCCGGGGAATGAGCAGTTCTTC. This translates into CASSARTSGGPGNEQFF.